Below are 28 T cell receptor beta chains sequenced from a single sample in a study of cytomegalovirus exposure and HLA in healthy donors. Primers included in the PCR were 60 Vbeta and 13 Jbeta primers. The method was immunoSEQ multiplex PCR; TCRdb's version includes in-frame clones alone and lacks a portion of them. This sample carries approximately 160,000 clones, around 77% of them seen once, and the ten largest clones take about 1.5%. Sequencing was done on a sample of PBMCs. All receptors derive from a woman aged 25 to 39 in good health and CMV-seronegative.

This clone occurred a few times. This chain joins TRBV5-4 and TRBJ2-1; 10 nucleotides match TRBD2. Germline V gene data show CDR1 as SGHNT and CDR2 as YYREEE (reference sequence). V lost 5 bases and J lost 1; bases outside the gene matches: 3. The length of the CDR3 is 15 residues. CDR3 amino acids: CASRRAGGSYNEQFF. DNA for the CDR3: TGTGCCAGCAGGCGAGCGGGGGGGTCCTACAATGAGCAGTTCTTC.

The rearrangement joins TRBV19 to TRBJ2-7, with 8 bases identical to TRBD2. CDR1 is LNHDA, CDR2 SQIVND, per germline (reference sequence). Germline trimming cut 3 bases from V and 2 bases from J; bases unmatched to any gene: 6. The CDR3 is made up of 15 amino acids. For the CDR3, the DNA is TGTGCCAGTAGTATTAGCACTAGCGGTCCCTACGAGCAGTACTTC. Translation gives CASSISTSGPYEQYF.

The chain couples TRBV6-5 to TRBJ1-6; tentative D call: TRBD1 (5 bases). This CDR3 is built from 15 residues. Germline values: CDR1 MNHEY, CDR2 SVGAGI. The V gene lost 2 bases and the J gene lost 5 bases, with 10 bases spanning the gap. The CDR3 region is CASSYDSLNNSPLHF. CDR3 DNA sequence: TGTGCCAGCAGTTACGACAGTCTCAATAATTCACCCCTCCACTTT.

The CDR3 DNA is TGTGCCAGCAGTCCCCGGACAGGCTCAAACACTGAAGCTTTCTTT. Translated: CASSPRTGSNTEAFF. V and J are TRBV6-1 and TRBJ1-1; 7 bases are shared with TRBD1. CDR1 is MNHNS, CDR2 SASEGT, per germline. V lost 5 bases to trimming and J lost 2 bases; unmatched junction nucleotides: 8. The CDR3 loop spans 15 amino acids.

The gene calls are TRBV5-1 and TRBJ2-7; 8 nucleotides line up with TRBD1. The CDR3 sequence is 14 residues long. Per the germline V gene, CDR1 is SGHRS and CDR2 is YFSETQ. V was pared by 4 bases and J by 3 bases, with 6 bases of the junction left unmatched. The CDR3 DNA reads TGCGCCAGCAGCCCCGGGACAGGAGGCTACGAGCAGTACTTC. Protein: CASSPGTGGYEQYF.

The rearrangement joins TRBV12-5 to TRBJ1-2, with TRBD1 identical over 7 bases. The V gene end was trimmed by 6 bases and the J gene end by 8 bases; junction bases not matched to a gene: 6. CDR1 LGHNT and CDR2 FRNRAP come from the germline V gene. The CDR3 is 12 amino acids. The CDR3 spells CASGSTGPGYTF. For the CDR3, the DNA is TGTGCTAGTGGGTCGACAGGGCCAGGCTACACCTTC.

V and J are TRBV4-3 and TRBJ1-1; D remains unclear. CDR1 LGHNA and CDR2 YSLEER come from the germline V gene. V shed 0 bases and J shed 7 bases, with 9 bases lying between them. The CDR3 has 13 residues. The CDR3 here is CASSQDPRVEAFF. Here the CDR3 DNA reads TGCGCCAGCAGCCAAGATCCCCGGGTTGAAGCTTTCTTT.

The CDR3 reads CASSDGTGTGANQPQHF. The CDR3 region has the DNA TGTGCCAGCAGTGACGGGACCGGGACAGGGGCAAATCAGCCCCAGCATTTT. The V call is TRBV6-4, the J call TRBJ1-5; 10 nucleotides agree with TRBD1. This CDR3 spans 17 amino acids. The V gene end was trimmed by 2 bases and the J gene end by 4 bases; junction bases not matched to a gene: 8. The germline CDR1 and CDR2 sequences are MRHNA and SNTAGT.

J is TRBJ2-3 and V is TRBV6-1; the D gene is possibly TRBD2 (6 bases). Germline assignment: CDR1 MNHNS and CDR2 SASEGT. Trimming removed 4 bases from V and 4 bases from J, with 12 bases in between. This CDR3 is 14 amino acids long. The CDR3: CASSGLGVADTQYF. CDR3 bases: TGTGCCAGCAGTGGACTAGGTGTGGCAGATACGCAGTATTTT.

A few counts support this clone. V and J are TRBV2 and TRBJ2-3; 13 positions agree with TRBD2. The germline V gene encodes CDR1 SNHLY and CDR2 FYNNEI. The junction had 11 bases not matched to a gene; V was cut back by 5 bases and J by 6 bases. The CDR3 is 17 residues long. The CDR3 region has the DNA TGTGCCAGCAGTTGGACTAGCGGGAGTTCATCGCTCGATACGCAGTATTTT. Protein: CASSWTSGSSSLDTQYF.

Note on this clone: Distinct nucleotide sequences in the sample also encode this CDR3. The CDR3 here is CASSQRGEQYF. CDR3 nucleotides: TGTGCCAGCAGCCAACGGGGCGAGCAGTACTTC. The chain uses TRBV7-2 and TRBJ2-7, with a possible D match to TRBD2 (5 bases). This CDR3 has 11 amino acids. V gave up 5 bases and J gave up 6 bases, with 8 bases separating them. The V gene's germline CDR1 is SGHTA and CDR2 FQGNSA.

The rearrangement links TRBV28 to TRBJ1-1; TRBD1 matches 7 bases. V gave up 6 bases and J gave up 1 base; unmatched junction bases: 5. The CDR3 contains 14 residues. Germline V gene data show CDR1 as MDHEN and CDR2 as SYDVKM. For the CDR3, the DNA is TGTGCCAGCAGGTCCAGGGGGGCGAACACTGAAGCTTTCTTT. This codes for CASRSRGANTEAFF.

The chain carries TRBV18 and TRBJ1-1; D is unresolved. The V end lost 0 bases, the J end lost 1 base, and 9 bases lay between the germline ends. Germline assignment: CDR1 KGHSH and CDR2 LQKENI. The CDR3 is 15 amino acids. CDR3 residues: CASSPPAGWNTEAFF. The CDR3 coding sequence is TGTGCCAGCTCACCACCGGCAGGATGGAACACTGAAGCTTTCTTT.

This clone was seen repeatedly, ten times or more. CDR3 sequence reads: CASMEFSGNTIYF. The CDR3 nucleotides are TGTGCCAGCATGGAGTTCTCTGGAAACACCATATATTTT. The genes are TRBV7-6 and TRBJ1-3; D unresolved. The germline V gene encodes CDR1 SGHVS and CDR2 FNYEAQ. Trimming left V 7 bases short and J 0 bases short, with 7 bases between. The length of the CDR3 is 13 residues.

Notes on this clone: No DNA is shown, since the ends of the CDR3 on it are uncertain; the CDR3 is the one TCRdb lists. The chain couples TRBV7-9 to TRBJ1-5; the table gives TRBD1 as D, unverified against the DNA. Germline lookup yields CDR1 SEHNR and CDR2 FQNEAQ (reference sequence). The CDR3 is 15 amino acids in total, end residues counted. The CDR3: CASSFFGSDNQPQHF.

This sequence joins TRBV2 and TRBJ1-5, with D perhaps matching TRBD1 (5 bases). Trimming took off 6 bases at V and 0 bases at J, with 9 bases between the two ends. This CDR3 has 14 amino acids. Germline V gene lookup returns CDR1 SNHLY and CDR2 FYNNEI. CDR3: CASRGTYSNQPQHF. The DNA of the CDR3 is TGTGCCAGCAGGGGGACTTATAGCAATCAGCCCCAGCATTTT.

The chain has TRBV9 and TRBJ2-5; maybe TRBD2 (5 bases). The CDR3 is 13 residues long. The germline V gene encodes CDR1 SGDLS and CDR2 YYNGEE. Trimming took off 0 bases at V and 5 bases at J, with 8 bases between the two ends. Here the CDR3 DNA reads TGTGCCAGCAGCGTAGACGGGGAGGAGACCCAGTACTTC. Translation: CASSVDGEETQYF.

The chain employs TRBV28 and TRBJ2-1; D is possibly TRBD2 (5 bases). The CDR3 runs 13 residues. The V and J ends lost 3 bases and 8 bases respectively, with 11 bases between them. The germline CDR1 and CDR2 sequences are MDHEN and SYDVKM. CDR3 DNA sequence: TGTGCCAGCAGTTTGTCCGGGCGGGATGAGCAGTTCTTC. Amino acids: CASSLSGRDEQFF.

V gene TRBV5-1 combines with J gene TRBJ1-3, with D unresolved. V lost 6 bases to trimming and J lost 1 base, with 11 bases between them. From germline, CDR1 is SGHRS and CDR2 YFSETQ. This CDR3 comprises 14 residues. The CDR3 sequence is CASKSGFSGNTIYF. The CDR3 DNA reads TGCGCCAGCAAAAGTGGCTTTTCTGGAAACACCATATATTTT.

The V gene is TRBV11-2, the J gene TRBJ1-2; TRBD1 aligns across 7 bases. The CDR3 length is 14 residues. CDR1 SGHAT and CDR2 FQNNGV come from the germline V gene. V lost 5 bases to trimming and J lost 4 bases; unmatched junction nucleotides: 7. This CDR3 reads CASSKGTVLYGYTF. CDR3 nucleotide sequence: TGTGCCAGCAGCAAAGGGACAGTTCTCTATGGCTACACCTTC.

The chain has TRBV6-1 and TRBJ2-3; 9 nucleotides align to TRBD1. J gave up 1 base and V 7 bases, and 6 bases lay outside the gene matches. Looked up from germline, CDR1 is MNHNS and CDR2 is SASEGT. This CDR3 comprises 15 residues. The DNA for the CDR3 is TGTGCCAGCACAAACAGGGGGCATGGCACAGATACGCAGTATTTT. Protein sequence: CASTNRGHGTDTQYF.

The rearrangement links TRBV30 to TRBJ2-1; D is unclear. Trimming shortened V by 1 base and J by 9 bases, and 16 bases separated the two germline ends. The CDR3 is 14 amino acids. From germline, CDR1 is GTSNPN and CDR2 SVGIG (reference sequence). DNA for the CDR3: TGTGCCTGGAGTGAAGACGGCCACCCGGGTGAGCAGTTCTTC. Protein: CAWSEDGHPGEQFF.

This chain connects TRBV5-6 to TRBJ1-6; D is unresolved. The CDR3 sequence is 16 residues long. Trimming removed 0 bases at V and 0 bases at J, with 7 bases between. Per germline, CDR1 SGHDT and CDR2 YYEEEE. The CDR3 protein is CASSLDPSSYNSPLHF. CDR3 bases: TGTGCCAGCAGCTTGGATCCGAGCTCCTATAATTCACCCCTCCACTTT.

DNA of the CDR3: TGTGCCAGCAGCTTTACAGGGGGTTCGGGGGAGCTGTTTTTT. Translated: CASSFTGGSGELFF. The rearrangement joins TRBV11-2 to TRBJ2-2, with 8 positions matching TRBD1. Germline V gene data show CDR1 as SGHAT and CDR2 as FQNNGV. This CDR3 spans 14 amino acids. V lost 3 bases, J lost 8 bases, and 5 bases stayed unmatched.

This rearrangement joins TRBV7-3 to TRBJ2-1, with D possibly matching TRBD2 (5 bases). Germline V gene sequence: CDR1 SGHTA, CDR2 FQGTGA. V shed 5 bases and J shed 7 bases, with 18 bases lying between them. The CDR3 loop spans 15 amino acids. The CDR3 region is CASSAPGSVVNEQFF. The CDR3 DNA reads as TGTGCCAGCAGCGCCCCGGGTAGCGTGGTGAATGAGCAGTTCTTC.

The chain carries TRBV4-1 and TRBJ2-1, with 11 bases aligning to TRBD2. Looked up from germline, CDR1 is MGHRA and CDR2 is YSYEKL. CDR3 size: 16 residues. Germline trimming cut 2 bases from V and 4 bases from J; bases unmatched to any gene: 4. The CDR3 sequence: CASSQPLAGVYNEQFF. CDR3 DNA sequence: TGCGCCAGCAGCCAACCACTAGCGGGGGTATACAATGAGCAGTTCTTC.

The chain joins TRBV5-4 to TRBJ1-2, with 7 bases fitting TRBD1. The CDR3 covers 15 residues. V lost 3 bases and J lost 4; bases outside the gene matches: 9. Germline CDR1 is SGHNT and CDR2 is YYREEE (reference sequence). The CDR3 is CASSSQGVGVYGYTF. The CDR3 coding sequence is TGTGCCAGCAGCTCCCAGGGGGTAGGTGTCTATGGCTACACCTTC.

V gene TRBV6-5 combines with J gene TRBJ2-5; D is perhaps TRBD1 (7 bases). Per germline, CDR1 MNHEY and CDR2 SVGAGI. With 5 bases removed from V and 5 bases from J, the gap between germline ends came to 18 bases. This CDR3 contains 15 residues. DNA for the CDR3: TGTGCCAGCAGTCCCCTCGGGGGCAGGGGGGAGACCCAGTACTTC. It codes for CASSPLGGRGETQYF.